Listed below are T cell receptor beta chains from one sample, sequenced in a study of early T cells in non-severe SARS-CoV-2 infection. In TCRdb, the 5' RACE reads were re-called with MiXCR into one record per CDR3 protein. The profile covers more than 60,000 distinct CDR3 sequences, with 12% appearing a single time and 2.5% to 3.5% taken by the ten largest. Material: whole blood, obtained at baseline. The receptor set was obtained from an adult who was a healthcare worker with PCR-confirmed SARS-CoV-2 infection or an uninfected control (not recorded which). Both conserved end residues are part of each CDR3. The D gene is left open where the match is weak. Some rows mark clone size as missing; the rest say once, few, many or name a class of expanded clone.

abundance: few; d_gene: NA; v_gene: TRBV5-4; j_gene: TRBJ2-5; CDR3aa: CASSLPGRGETQYF; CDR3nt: TGTGCCAGCAGCTTGCCAGGGCGAGGGGAGACCCAGTACTTC
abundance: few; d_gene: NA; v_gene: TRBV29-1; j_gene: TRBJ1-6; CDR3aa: CSVAQFNNSPLHF; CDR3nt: TGCAGCGTTGCACAGTTTAATAATTCACCCCTCCACTTT
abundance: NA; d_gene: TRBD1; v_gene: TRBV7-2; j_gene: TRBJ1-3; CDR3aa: CASSERRTGPGNTIYF; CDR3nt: TGTGCCAGCAGCGAACGGAGGACAGGGCCCGGAAACACCATATATTTT
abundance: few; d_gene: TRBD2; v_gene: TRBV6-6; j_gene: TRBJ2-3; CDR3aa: CASSYGTSGRPTDTQYF; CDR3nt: TGTGCCAGCAGTTACGGGACTAGCGGACGACCTACAGATACGCAGTATTTT
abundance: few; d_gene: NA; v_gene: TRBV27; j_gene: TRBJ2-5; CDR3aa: CASSSHTKETQYF; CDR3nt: TGTGCCAGCAGTTCCCACACAAAAGAGACCCAGTACTTC
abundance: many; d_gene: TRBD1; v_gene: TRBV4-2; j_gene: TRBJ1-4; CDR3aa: CASSWDSSGEKLFF; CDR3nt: TGTGCCAGCAGTTGGGACAGCTCGGGAGAAAAACTGTTTTTT
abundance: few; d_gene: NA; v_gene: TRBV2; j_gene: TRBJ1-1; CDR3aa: CASSSSGTLYTEAFF; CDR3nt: TGTGCCAGCAGTTCCTCTGGAACCCTTTACACTGAAGCTTTCTTT
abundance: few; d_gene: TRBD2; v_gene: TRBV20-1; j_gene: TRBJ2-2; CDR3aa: CSARAGRGAPNTGELFF; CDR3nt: TGCAGTGCTAGAGCTGGGCGGGGGGCCCCGAACACCGGGGAGCTGTTTTTT
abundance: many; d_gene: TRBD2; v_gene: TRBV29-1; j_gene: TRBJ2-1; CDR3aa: CSVIPRGGPDNEQFF; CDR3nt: TGCAGCGTTATTCCGCGGGGGGGCCCGGACAATGAGCAGTTCTTC
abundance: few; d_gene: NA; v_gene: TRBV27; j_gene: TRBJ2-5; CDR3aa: CASSFSGAIYETQYF; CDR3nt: TGTGCCAGCAGTTTCTCGGGGGCGATTTATGAGACCCAGTACTTC
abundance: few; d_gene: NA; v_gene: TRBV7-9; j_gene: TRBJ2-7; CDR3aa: CASSPNSYEQYF; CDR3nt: TGTGCCAGCAGCCCAAACTCCTACGAGCAGTACTTC
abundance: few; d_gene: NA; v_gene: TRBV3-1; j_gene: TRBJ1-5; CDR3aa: CASSLQFSNQPQHF; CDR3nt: TGTGCCAGCAGCCTCCAGTTCAGCAATCAGCCCCAGCATTTT
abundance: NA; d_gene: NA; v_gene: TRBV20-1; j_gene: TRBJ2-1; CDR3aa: CSAPTMGGGRHPYNEQFF; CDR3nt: TGCAGTGCTCCTACCATGGGGGGGGGCCGACATCCCTACAATGAGCAGTTCTTC
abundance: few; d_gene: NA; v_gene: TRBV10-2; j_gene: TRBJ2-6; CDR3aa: CASGDSGANVLTF; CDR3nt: TGCGCCAGCGGGGACTCTGGGGCCAACGTCCTGACTTTC
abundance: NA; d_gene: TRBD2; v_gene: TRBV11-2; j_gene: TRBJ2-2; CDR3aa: CASSFRSGGSYTGELFF; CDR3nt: TGTGCCAGCAGCTTTCGAAGCGGGGGGTCCTACACCGGGGAGCTGTTTTTT
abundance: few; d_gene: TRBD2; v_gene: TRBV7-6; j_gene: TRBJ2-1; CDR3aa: CASSPERGVSYNEQFF; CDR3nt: TGTGCCAGCAGCCCCGAGCGGGGGGTATCCTACAATGAGCAGTTCTTC
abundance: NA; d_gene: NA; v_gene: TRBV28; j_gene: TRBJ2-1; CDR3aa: CASSKSRGGYNEQFF; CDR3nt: TGTGCCAGCAGCAAAAGTCGAGGCGGCTACAATGAGCAGTTCTTC
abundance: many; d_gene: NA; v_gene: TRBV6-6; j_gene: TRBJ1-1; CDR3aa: CASSYSWQGSEAFF; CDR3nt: TGTGCCAGCAGTTACTCGTGGCAGGGCTCTGAAGCTTTCTTT
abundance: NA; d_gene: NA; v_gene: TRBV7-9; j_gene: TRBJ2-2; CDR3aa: CASSLVHPNTGELFF; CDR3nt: TGTGCCAGCAGCTTAGTACATCCGAACACCGGGGAGCTGTTTTTT
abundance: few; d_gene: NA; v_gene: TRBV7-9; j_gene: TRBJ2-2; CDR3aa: CASSPANTGELFF; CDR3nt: TGTGCCAGCAGCCCGGCTAACACCGGGGAGCTGTTTTTT
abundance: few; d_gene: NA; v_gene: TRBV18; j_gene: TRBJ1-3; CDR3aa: CASSPQGRSGNTIYF; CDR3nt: TGTGCCAGCTCACCTCAGGGGCGGTCTGGAAACACCATATATTTT
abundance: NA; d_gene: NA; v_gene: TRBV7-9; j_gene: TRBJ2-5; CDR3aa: CASSLAGGETQYF; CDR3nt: TGTGCCAGCAGCTTAGCGGGGGGTGAGACCCAGTACTTC
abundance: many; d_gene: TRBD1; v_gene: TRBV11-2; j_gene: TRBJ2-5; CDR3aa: CASSLGGQLFQETQYF; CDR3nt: TGTGCCAGCAGCTTAGGGGGACAGTTATTCCAAGAGACCCAGTACTTC
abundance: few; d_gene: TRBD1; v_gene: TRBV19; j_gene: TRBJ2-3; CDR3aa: CASRTGGSYTQYF; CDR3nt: TGTGCCAGCAGGACAGGGGGCTCATATACGCAGTATTTT
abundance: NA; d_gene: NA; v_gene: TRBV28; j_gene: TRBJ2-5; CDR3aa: CASLGGTETQYF; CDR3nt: TGTGCCAGCCTAGGAGGGACAGAGACCCAGTACTTC
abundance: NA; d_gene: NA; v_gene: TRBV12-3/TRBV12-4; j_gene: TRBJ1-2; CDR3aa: CASTYLLGTTYGYTF; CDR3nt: TGTGCCAGCACCTACTTACTCGGGACCACCTATGGCTACACCTTC
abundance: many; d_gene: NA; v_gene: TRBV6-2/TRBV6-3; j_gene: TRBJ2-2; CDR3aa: CASSPRLVVTGELFF; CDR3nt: TGTGCCAGCAGTCCCAGGTTGGTCGTAACCGGGGAGCTGTTTTTT
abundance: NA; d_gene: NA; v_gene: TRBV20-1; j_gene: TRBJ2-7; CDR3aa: CSARGDGDYEQYF; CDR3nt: TGCAGTGCGAGGGGGGACGGCGACTACGAGCAGTACTTC
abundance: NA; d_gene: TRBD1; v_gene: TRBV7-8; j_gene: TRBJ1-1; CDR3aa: CASSLRTGPEAFF; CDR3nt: TGTGCCAGCAGCTTGCGGACAGGACCTGAAGCTTTCTTT
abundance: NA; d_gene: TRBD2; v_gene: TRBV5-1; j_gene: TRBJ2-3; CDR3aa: CASSPGLAGGLGTDTQYF; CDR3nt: TGCGCCAGCAGCCCAGGACTAGCGGGGGGGCTTGGCACAGATACGCAGTATTTT
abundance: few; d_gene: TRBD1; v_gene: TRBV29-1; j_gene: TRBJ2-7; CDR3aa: CSVEVGTGQYF; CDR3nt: TGCAGCGTTGAAGTCGGGACAGGGCAGTACTTC
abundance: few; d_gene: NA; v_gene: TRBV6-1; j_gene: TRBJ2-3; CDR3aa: CASSEPAASTDTQYF; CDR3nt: TGTGCCAGCAGTGAACCAGCCGCTAGCACAGATACGCAGTATTTT
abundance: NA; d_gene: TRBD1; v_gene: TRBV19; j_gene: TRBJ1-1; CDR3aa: CASSKRDRGRSEAFF; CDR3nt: TGTGCCAGTAGCAAAAGGGACAGGGGTCGTTCTGAAGCTTTCTTT
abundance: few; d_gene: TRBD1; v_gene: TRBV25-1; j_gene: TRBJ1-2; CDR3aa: CASAGTGGIDYGYTF; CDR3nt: TGTGCCAGCGCCGGGACAGGGGGCATCGACTATGGCTACACCTTC
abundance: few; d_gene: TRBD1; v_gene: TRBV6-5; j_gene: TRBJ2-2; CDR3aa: CASSYEGALAGELFF; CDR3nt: TGTGCCAGCAGTTACGAGGGGGCACTGGCCGGGGAGCTGTTTTTT
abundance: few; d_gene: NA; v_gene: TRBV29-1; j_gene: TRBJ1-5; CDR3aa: CSVAEGNQPQHF; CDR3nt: TGCAGCGTTGCCGAGGGGAATCAGCCCCAGCATTTT
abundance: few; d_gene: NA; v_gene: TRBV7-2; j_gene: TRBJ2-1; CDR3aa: CASSRRNEQFF; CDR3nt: TGTGCCAGCAGCCGTCGAAATGAGCAGTTCTTC
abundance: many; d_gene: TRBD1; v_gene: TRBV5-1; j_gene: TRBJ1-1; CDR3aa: CASSLEDRGTEAFF; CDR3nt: TGCGCCAGCAGCTTGGAGGACAGGGGCACTGAAGCTTTCTTT
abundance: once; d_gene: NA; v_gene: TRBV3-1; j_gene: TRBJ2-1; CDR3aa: CASSPTLVLNEQFF; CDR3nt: TGTGCCAGCAGCCCCACCCTCGTCCTGAATGAGCAGTTCTTC
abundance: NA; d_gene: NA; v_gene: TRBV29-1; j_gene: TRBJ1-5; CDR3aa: CSVRTGDQPQHF; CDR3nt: TGCAGCGTTCGAACCGGGGATCAGCCCCAGCATTTT
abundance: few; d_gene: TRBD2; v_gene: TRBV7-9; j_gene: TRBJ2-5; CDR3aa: CASSTRAGEAETQYF; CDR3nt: TGTGCCAGCAGCACCCGAGCGGGGGAGGCTGAGACCCAGTACTTC
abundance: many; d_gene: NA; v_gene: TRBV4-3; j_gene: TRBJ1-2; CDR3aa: CASSPLPAPNYGYTF; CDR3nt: TGCGCCAGCAGCCCCCTCCCCGCCCCTAACTATGGCTACACCTTC
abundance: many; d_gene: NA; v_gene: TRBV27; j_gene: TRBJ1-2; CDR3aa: CASSRSGPTYGYTF; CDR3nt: TGTGCCAGCAGTAGATCCGGGCCCACCTATGGCTACACCTTC
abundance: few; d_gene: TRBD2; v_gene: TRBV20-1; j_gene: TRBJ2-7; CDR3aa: CSARRLAGEYEQYF; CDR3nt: TGCAGTGCTAGGAGGCTAGCGGGGGAATACGAGCAGTACTTC
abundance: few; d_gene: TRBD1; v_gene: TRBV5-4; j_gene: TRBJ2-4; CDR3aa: CASTLQGAEAKNIQYF; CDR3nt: TGTGCCAGCACCCTCCAGGGGGCAGAGGCCAAAAACATTCAGTACTTC